The text below deals with one TCR beta chain. The data belong to a study of blood T cell repertoires in COVID-19. In the study overall: From the United States, Italy and Spain came samples of acute and convalescent COVID-19. Sources were T cells, B-cell-depleted T cells, or PBMCs; the material itself was cDNA or gDNA.

V was clipped by 1 base and J by 1 base; unmatched bases: 2. Germline V gene lookup returns CDR1 SGHDT and CDR2 YYEEEE. CDR3 length: 15 amino acids. The authors' processing: Using reference gene primer amplification, nucleated cell counts were estimated. The protocol was immunoSEQ multiplex PCR, while the TCRdb copy is restricted to in-frame clones and leaves out a portion. V and J calls and clone size come straight from that table; D and trimming were deduced from the DNA. In the table there are 300,000 or so clones, 80% to 90% of which are singletons. The sequence was collected from a middle-aged woman who had recovered from COVID-19. J is TRBJ2-5 and V is TRBV5-6; 9 nucleotides line up with TRBD2. The sequenced sample consisted of peripheral blood. This chain's CDR3 is CASSLLAGLQETQYF. The CDR3 region has the DNA TGTGCCAGCAGCTTGCTAGCGGGGCTCCAAGAGACCCAGTACTTC.